This T cell receptor beta chain was identified in a study of OX40 agonist ivuxolimab in advanced cancers. On the study more broadly: Having had anti-PD-1, anti-PD-L1 or anti-CTLA-4 therapy before was allowed, and roughly 40% had some.

Notes on the study in general: Clonal expansion from baseline to week 6 occurred in both CD4+ and CD8+ T cells. The mean number of expanded clones was higher in CD8+ T cells than in CD4+.

TCRdb keeps only in-frame clones here, not all; method: immunoSEQ multiplex PCR. The sample carries 100,000 or so clones, 92% recorded once. Regarding this clone: What it binds is not known.

This receptor was taken from an adult with an advanced solid tumor such as melanoma, head and neck, liver or kidney cancer. The sample here was CD4+ or CD8+ T cells sorted from blood, taken in a trial of the OX40 agonist ivuxolimab.

The CDR3 is CASSHWTSGSEQYF. The CDR3 nucleotides are TGTGCCAGCAGCCACTGGACTAGCGGTTCCGAGCAGTACTTC. The gene calls are TRBV27 and TRBJ2-7; 10 bases fit TRBD2. The J segment lost 6 bases and the V segment lost 6 bases, leaving 8 bases of the junction unmatched. The germline gives CDR1 MNHEY, CDR2 SMNVEV (reference sequence). The length of the CDR3 is 14 residues.